Listed below are T cell receptor beta chains from one sample, sequenced in a study of monozygotic twins with inflammatory bowel disease. TCRdb reanalyzed the 5' RACE reads and collapses them to one entry per CDR3 protein, without DNA. The repertoire table contains about 210,000 distinct CDR3 sequences. Sequences were obtained from blood. All receptors derive from a human donor with ulcerative colitis or Crohn's disease, or a healthy co-twin of an affected twin (not recorded which). CDR3s include the opening cysteine and the closing phenylalanine or tryptophan.

v_gene	len	j_gene	CDR3aa
TRBV25-1	13	TRBJ1-6	CASSGRVYSPLHF
TRBV7-2	14	TRBJ2-3	CASSFHTDTDTQYF
TRBV4-1	18	TRBJ2-1	CASSQGGLAGDSYNEQFF
TRBV5-4	12	TRBJ2-1	CASSLGGTGKFF
TRBV12-3/TRBV12-4	13	TRBJ2-7	CASSSRPRDEQYF
TRBV12-3/TRBV12-4	14	TRBJ1-4	CASSQASTNEKLFF
TRBV19	17	TRBJ1-1	CASSILEGQGSNTEAFF
TRBV24-1	15	TRBJ2-1	CATSDLFRDNNEQFF
TRBV6-5	16	TRBJ1-4	CASSYSRGRRHEKLFF
TRBV5-1	16	TRBJ1-6	CASSLKTGSADSPLHF
TRBV12-3/TRBV12-4	13	TRBJ2-7	CASSYDISYEQYF
TRBV18	13	TRBJ1-1	CASSPGEKTEAFF
TRBV5-1	14	TRBJ2-2	CASSQGQNTGELFF
TRBV5-1	15	TRBJ1-1	CASSLEDRTNTEAFF
TRBV4-3	13	TRBJ1-5	CASSQDGYQPQHF
TRBV20-1	12	TRBJ2-1	CSASGGGNEQFF
TRBV20-1	12	TRBJ2-1	CSAYPGGNEQFF
TRBV23-1	20	TRBJ1-6	CASSQSKRPGTVSYNSPLHF
TRBV12-3/TRBV12-4	15	TRBJ1-5	CASSPQGDSNQPQHF
TRBV20-1	15	TRBJ1-3	CSARDSDRPGNTIYF
TRBV29-1	15	TRBJ2-2	CSVRAELRGTGELFF
TRBV18	15	TRBJ2-3	CASSPPVPSTDTQYF
TRBV29-1	13	TRBJ1-2	CSVGETGGAGYTF
TRBV7-2	15	TRBJ2-5	CASSSQGLGGETQYF
TRBV20-1	13	TRBJ1-5	CSAPRESNQPQHF
TRBV27	13	TRBJ2-7	CASSLRAGDEQYF
TRBV3-1	15	TRBJ2-7	CASSRLFGGSYEQYF
TRBV4-1	17	TRBJ2-1	CASSRGTSGGEYNEQFF
TRBV18	12	TRBJ1-5	CASSPREGPQHF
TRBV20-1	11	TRBJ1-1	CSARGAGEAFF
TRBV5-1	14	TRBJ2-5	CASRNSGGQETQYF
TRBV19	12	TRBJ1-2	CASSRQSYGYTF
TRBV6-1	13	TRBJ1-1	CATGEIRNTEAFF
TRBV5-5	15	TRBJ1-4	CASSLSWGQGEKLFF
TRBV15	14	TRBJ1-2	CATSRDWDGSGYTF
TRBV11-3	15	TRBJ2-3	CASSPSGRVPDTQYF
TRBV7-9	13	TRBJ2-2	CASSFSVSGELFF
TRBV6-5	13	TRBJ2-7	CASSYSGFYEQYF
TRBV5-1	14	TRBJ2-2	CASSLGTRSGELFF
TRBV7-3	14	TRBJ2-3	CASSVDILRDTQYF
TRBV12-3/TRBV12-4	15	TRBJ2-1	CASSLSGRANNEQFF
TRBV28	14	TRBJ2-2	CASSSGTLTGELFF
TRBV7-2	14	TRBJ1-2	CASSLYRTRDGYTF
TRBV6-5	16	TRBJ1-1	CASSYSLQGQYTEAFF
TRBV4-1	15	TRBJ2-1	CASSQEDRVYNEQFF
TRBV13	17	TRBJ1-6	CASSSRDRHSYNSPLHF
TRBV7-9	13	TRBJ2-1	CASSPLPGDEQFF
TRBV2	16	TRBJ2-7	CASSRIANTGSYEQYF
TRBV27	15	TRBJ2-7	CASSWAWGESYEQYF
TRBV20-1	14	TRBJ1-1	CSAREEERNTEAFF
TRBV6-5	12	TRBJ2-3	CASRGNTDTQYF
TRBV20-1	14	TRBJ2-1	CSARDWVPVYEQFF
TRBV30	15	TRBJ1-5	CAWSGQGGRNQPQHF
TRBV19	15	TRBJ1-5	CASSYSTGVGQPQHF
TRBV5-5	17	TRBJ2-3	CASSLVATGSTTDTQYF